This record covers a single TCR beta chain. Authors' methods: Amplification of reference gene primers provided the estimated nucleated cell counts. Repertoires were generated with immunoSEQ multiplex PCR, while TCRdb's copy carries only in-frame clones and drops some. From that table come the V and J calls and clone size; the DNA was used to work out D and trimming. The sample lists 90,000 to 100,000 clones, 84% occurring once. The data belong to a study of blood T cell repertoires in COVID-19. Study-wide context: From the United States, Italy and Spain came samples of acute and convalescent COVID-19. T cells, B-cell-depleted T cells, or PBMCs provided the cDNA or gDNA that served as material.

V trimming: 2 bases; J trimming: 0 bases; junction bases outside the gene matches: 4. Germline V CDR1 and CDR2: SGHDT, YYEEEE. The CDR3 sequence is 17 residues long. The chain joins TRBV5-6 to TRBJ2-3; 12 bases match TRBD2. Sequenced material: peripheral blood. The TCR originated in a man aged 65 to 85 with active or convalescent COVID-19. CDR3 protein: CASSFLAGGPSTDTQYF. DNA for the CDR3: TGTGCCAGCAGCTTCCTAGCGGGGGGGCCTAGCACAGATACGCAGTATTTT.